A selection of T cell receptor beta chains follows, all from one sample in a study of blood T cells in healthy people across ages. TCRdb re-derived calls from the 5' RACE reads in MiXCR, one entry per CDR3 protein. The sample lists hundreds of thousands of distinct CDR3 sequences; more than 55% were seen once. Sequencing was done on a sample of blood. Source of these receptors: a man aged 35-49 years in good health. The CDR3 runs from the conserved cysteine through the conserved F or W. The order of the fields is CDR3 DNA, CDR3 protein, V gene, clone size, J gene, D gene. The D gene is left open where the match is weak. A row's size may be missing; if present it is once, few, many or a size class.

DNA: TGCAGCGTAGTCGGACAGGGGGTGGGGGGTACGCAGTATTTT
CDR3: CSVVGQGVGGTQYF
V: TRBV29-1
size: -
J: TRBJ2-3
D: TRBD1

DNA: TGCGCCAGCAGCTTGGAGGTCGGGGGGGGAGAGACCCAGTACTTC
CDR3: CASSLEVGGGETQYF
V: TRBV5-1
size: many
J: TRBJ2-5
D: TRBD2

DNA: TGTGCCAGCAGTTACTCGACTGATAGCTCCTACAATGAGCAGTTCTTC
CDR3: CASSYSTDSSYNEQFF
V: TRBV6-2/TRBV6-3
size: -
J: TRBJ2-1
D: -

DNA: TGTGCCAGCTGTCGGGACGACCTGTGGGACGAGCAGTACTTC
CDR3: CASCRDDLWDEQYF
V: TRBV2
size: -
J: TRBJ2-7
D: -

DNA: TGTGCCAGCAGTTACTCTTATCAGGGGCTAACTGAAGCTTTCTTT
CDR3: CASSYSYQGLTEAFF
V: TRBV6-5
size: -
J: TRBJ1-1
D: -

DNA: TGTGCCAGCAGTGAGAGACAGGGCAACACTGAAGCTTTCTTT
CDR3: CASSERQGNTEAFF
V: TRBV12-3/TRBV12-4
size: few
J: TRBJ1-1
D: TRBD1

DNA: TGTGCCAGCAGCTCTCAGGGAAGCGAAAAACTGTTTTTT
CDR3: CASSSQGSEKLFF
V: TRBV7-2
size: few
J: TRBJ1-4
D: -

DNA: TGTGCCAGCAGTCATGCCCGACACAATGAGCAGTTCTTC
CDR3: CASSHARHNEQFF
V: TRBV12-3/TRBV12-4
size: once
J: TRBJ2-1
D: -

DNA: TGTGCCATCAGTGACTCCGGGACAGGTTATGCAGATACGCAGTATTTT
CDR3: CAISDSGTGYADTQYF
V: TRBV10-3
size: -
J: TRBJ2-3
D: TRBD1

DNA: TGTGCCAGCAGCGTAGCGGTGACCGGGGAGCTGTTTTTT
CDR3: CASSVAVTGELFF
V: TRBV9
size: -
J: TRBJ2-2
D: -

DNA: TGCGCCAGCAGCCTGGCCCCCATAGCAACCACAGATACGCAGTATTTT
CDR3: CASSLAPIATTDTQYF
V: TRBV5-1
size: -
J: TRBJ2-3
D: -

DNA: TGTGCCAGCAGTTTAGACAGGACCGCCCTTGGCACCGGGGAGCTGTTTTTT
CDR3: CASSLDRTALGTGELFF
V: TRBV12-3/TRBV12-4
size: -
J: TRBJ2-2
D: -

DNA: TGTGCCAGCAGTTTAGGGCGGTCAACCTACAATGAGCAGTTCTTC
CDR3: CASSLGRSTYNEQFF
V: TRBV12-3/TRBV12-4
size: -
J: TRBJ2-1
D: -

DNA: TGTGCCAGCAGTCGTCTAGCGGGGGTAATCTACAATGAGCAGTTCTTC
CDR3: CASSRLAGVIYNEQFF
V: TRBV6-2/TRBV6-3
size: once
J: TRBJ2-1
D: TRBD2

DNA: TGTGCCAGCAGCGTAGCCCCGGAGTTTAGGACAGATACGCAGTATTTT
CDR3: CASSVAPEFRTDTQYF
V: TRBV9
size: few
J: TRBJ2-3
D: -

DNA: TGTGCCAGCTCACCCCAGGCGACGCATCAAGATGGCTACACCTTC
CDR3: CASSPQATHQDGYTF
V: TRBV18
size: -
J: TRBJ1-2
D: -

DNA: TGTGCCAGCAGCTTGGGGTCGGGAAGGAATTCACCCCTCCACTTT
CDR3: CASSLGSGRNSPLHF
V: TRBV5-5
size: -
J: TRBJ1-6
D: -

DNA: TGTGCCAGCAGCCCGCTCGGAGGGAGTTCAGCCTACGAGCAGTACTTC
CDR3: CASSPLGGSSAYEQYF
V: TRBV3-1
size: few
J: TRBJ2-7
D: -

DNA: TGTGCCAGCAGCTCGATAGCAGGGGGAATCTTTAGCAATCAGCCCCAGCATTTT
CDR3: CASSSIAGGIFSNQPQHF
V: TRBV7-9
size: -
J: TRBJ1-5
D: TRBD1

DNA: TGCAGTGCTAGGTTTCGCGGGACCCAGTACTTC
CDR3: CSARFRGTQYF
V: TRBV20-1
size: few
J: TRBJ2-5
D: -

DNA: TGTGCCAGCGGACAGGGTATGGGCTATGGCTACACCTTC
CDR3: CASGQGMGYGYTF
V: TRBV2
size: -
J: TRBJ1-2
D: TRBD1

DNA: TGTGCCAGCAGCGTAGGGGCCAGGCATGAGCAGTTCTTC
CDR3: CASSVGARHEQFF
V: TRBV9
size: -
J: TRBJ2-1
D: -

DNA: TGTGCCAGCAGCTCGGACAGTAATTCACCCCTCCACTTT
CDR3: CASSSDSNSPLHF
V: TRBV7-3
size: -
J: TRBJ1-6
D: -

DNA: TGTGCCAGCAGCTCCAGACAGGGGGCAGGACTCTACACCTTC
CDR3: CASSSRQGAGLYTF
V: TRBV7-2
size: once
J: TRBJ1-2
D: TRBD1

DNA: TGTGCCAGCAGAAAAGAACCCCCAAGCTATGGCTACACCTTC
CDR3: CASRKEPPSYGYTF
V: TRBV27
size: -
J: TRBJ1-2
D: -

DNA: TGTGCCAGCAGCTTTACGGGTGGAGATCAGCCCCAGCATTTT
CDR3: CASSFTGGDQPQHF
V: TRBV5-5
size: -
J: TRBJ1-5
D: -

DNA: TGCGCCAGCAGTCTCGAACCTACTAGCGGGGATACGCAGTATTTT
CDR3: CASSLEPTSGDTQYF
V: TRBV5-1
size: -
J: TRBJ2-3
D: TRBD2

DNA: TGTGCCAGCAGCTCGGACAGGGGGCTTGAAAAACTGTTTTTT
CDR3: CASSSDRGLEKLFF
V: TRBV7-2
size: -
J: TRBJ1-4
D: TRBD1